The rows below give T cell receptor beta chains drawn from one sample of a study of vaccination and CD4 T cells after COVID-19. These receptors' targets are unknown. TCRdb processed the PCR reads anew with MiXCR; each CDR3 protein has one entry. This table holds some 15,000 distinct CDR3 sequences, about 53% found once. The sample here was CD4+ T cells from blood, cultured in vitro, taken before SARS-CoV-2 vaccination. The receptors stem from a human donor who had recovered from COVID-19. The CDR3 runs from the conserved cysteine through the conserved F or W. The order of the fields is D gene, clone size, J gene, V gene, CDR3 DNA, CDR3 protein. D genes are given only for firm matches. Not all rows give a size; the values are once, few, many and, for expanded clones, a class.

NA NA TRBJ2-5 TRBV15 TGTGCCACCAGCAGGGACAGACAAGAGACCCAGTACTTC CATSRDRQETQYF
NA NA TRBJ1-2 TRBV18 TGTGCCAGCTCACCTTATTCCGACACTAACTATGGCTACACCTTC CASSPYSDTNYGYTF
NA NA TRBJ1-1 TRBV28 TGTGCCAGCAGTTTTCCATCGAGGGACACTGAAGCTTTCTTT CASSFPSRDTEAFF
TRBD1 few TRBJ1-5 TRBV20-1 TGCAGTGCTATCGACAGGGGGCAGGGATATAGCAATCAGCCCCAGCATTTT CSAIDRGQGYSNQPQHF
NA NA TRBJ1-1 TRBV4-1 TGCGCCAGCAGCCAAGATAGAGGGCAGGGGAACACTGAAGCTTTCTTT CASSQDRGQGNTEAFF
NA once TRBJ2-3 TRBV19 TGTGCCAGTAGTATCAGGAGGGGTGGCGGAGATACGCAGTATTTT CASSIRRGGGDTQYF
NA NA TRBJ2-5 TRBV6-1 TGTGCCAGCAGTGAACCGGGCCGGGGCCCGATAGCCCAGTACTTC CASSEPGRGPIAQYF
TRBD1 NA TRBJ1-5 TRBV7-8 TGTGCCAGCAGCCCAGACAGGGGAGGCAATCAGCCCCAGCATTTT CASSPDRGGNQPQHF
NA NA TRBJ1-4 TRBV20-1 TGCAGTGCTAGAGATTCATTATCGGGGCACGAAAAACTGTTTTTT CSARDSLSGHEKLFF
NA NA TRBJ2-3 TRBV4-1 TGCGCCAGCAGCTCCCTACCCCCGGGACCCAACACAGATACGCAGTATTTT CASSSLPPGPNTDTQYF
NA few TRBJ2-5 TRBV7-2 TGTGCCAGCAGCGTTACCGGGACGAGGGAGACCCAGTACTTC CASSVTGTRETQYF
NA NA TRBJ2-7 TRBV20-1 TGCAGTGCCCCAGACCAGGGTACCGAGCAGTACTTC CSAPDQGTEQYF
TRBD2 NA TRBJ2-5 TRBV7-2 TGTGCCAGCAGTCGGGACTATCTAGAGACCCAGTACTTC CASSRDYLETQYF
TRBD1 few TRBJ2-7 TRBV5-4 TGTGCCAGCAGACAGGGACAGGGCTACGAGCAGTACTTC CASRQGQGYEQYF
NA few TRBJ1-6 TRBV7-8 TGTGCCAGCAGCCCAACTGCGGGGGCACGATACTATTCACCCCTCCACTTT CASSPTAGARYYSPLHF
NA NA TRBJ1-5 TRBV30 TGTGCCTGGGGACCGTATAGCAATCAGCCCCAGCATTTT CAWGPYSNQPQHF
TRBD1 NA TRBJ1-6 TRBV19 TGTGCCAGTAGTGCCTCCGGGTTGAGGGGGCTCGGTTCACCCCTCCACTTT CASSASGLRGLGSPLHF
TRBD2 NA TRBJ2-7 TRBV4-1 TGCGCCAGCAGCCAAGATGGGAGCGGGGGGTCCTACGAGCAGTACTTC CASSQDGSGGSYEQYF
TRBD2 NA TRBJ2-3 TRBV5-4 TGTGCCAGCAGCTTGGCCCCAGCGGGAGGCACAGATACGCAGTATTTT CASSLAPAGGTDTQYF
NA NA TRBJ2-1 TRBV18 TGTGCCAGCTGGCGAGCGGAAAACAATGAGCAGTTCTTC CASWRAENNEQFF
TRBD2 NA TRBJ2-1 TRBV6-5 TGTGCCAGCAGTTATAGACTAGCGGAGCTCAATGAGCAGTTCTTC CASSYRLAELNEQFF
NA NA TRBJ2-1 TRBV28 TGTGCCAGCAACCAAGTAAAGAATGAGCAGTTCTTC CASNQVKNEQFF
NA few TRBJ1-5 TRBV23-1 TGCGCCAGCAGTCAATTCGTCGGGATAGGGATTCAGCCCCAGCATTTT CASSQFVGIGIQPQHF
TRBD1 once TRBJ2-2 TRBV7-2 TGTGCCAGCAGCCGTAATACAGGGGCCCTCACCGGGGAGCTGTTTTTT CASSRNTGALTGELFF
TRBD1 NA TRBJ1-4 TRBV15 TGTGCCACCAGTGCGCCCGACAGGGGTCATAATGAAAAACTGTTTTTT CATSAPDRGHNEKLFF
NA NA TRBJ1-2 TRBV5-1 TGCGCCAGCAGCTTGGGGGTAGATCTAGCCCAGAACTATGGCTACACCTTC CASSLGVDLAQNYGYTF
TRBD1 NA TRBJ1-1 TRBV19 TGTGCCAGTAGTGGAGGACAGGGGTACACTGAAGCTTTCTTT CASSGGQGYTEAFF
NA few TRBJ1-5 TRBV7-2 TGTGCCAGCAGCTTCCGCCAGGGACCCAATCAGCCCCAGCATTTT CASSFRQGPNQPQHF
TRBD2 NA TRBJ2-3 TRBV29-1 TGCAGCGTTGGGACTAGCGGGAGCCCAGATACGCAGTATTTT CSVGTSGSPDTQYF
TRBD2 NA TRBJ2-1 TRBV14 TGTGCCAGCAGCCGGACTAGCGGGAGTATCTACAATGAGCAGTTCTTC CASSRTSGSIYNEQFF
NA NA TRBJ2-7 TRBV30 TGTGCCTGGAGTGTACACGGGGGGCGCGAGCAGTACTTC CAWSVHGGREQYF
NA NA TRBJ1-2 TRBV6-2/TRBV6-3 TGTGCCAGCAGGAGCTCAGCTAACTATGGCTACACCTTC CASRSSANYGYTF
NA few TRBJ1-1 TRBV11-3 TGTGCCAGCAGCAGCGGCCCGAGGCCCTCAGGGAACACTGAAGCTTTCTTT CASSSGPRPSGNTEAFF
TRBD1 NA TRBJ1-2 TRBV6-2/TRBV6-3 TGTGCCAGCAGTAGCCCAGGGGGAACGGACTATGGCTACACCTTC CASSSPGGTDYGYTF
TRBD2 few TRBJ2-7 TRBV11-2 TGTGCCAGCAGCCCTCGGGACTACTACGAGCAGTACTTC CASSPRDYYEQYF
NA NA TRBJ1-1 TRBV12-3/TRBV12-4 TGTGCCAGCAGAAAAAGCGATTACACTGAAGCTTTCTTT CASRKSDYTEAFF
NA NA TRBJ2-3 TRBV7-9 TGTGCCAGCAGCCCGTTGAGTAGGCCCACAGATACGCAGTATTTT CASSPLSRPTDTQYF
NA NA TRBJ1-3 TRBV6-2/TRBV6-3 TGTGCCAGCAGTTACGGATCTGGAAACACCATATATTTT CASSYGSGNTIYF
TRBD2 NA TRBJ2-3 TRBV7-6 TGTGCCAGCAGCCCCTATAGTGCTAGCGGGGGCACAGATACGCAGTATTTT CASSPYSASGGTDTQYF
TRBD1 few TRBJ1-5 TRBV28 TGTGCCAGTGCGGGACAGGGCGGCAATCAGCCCCAGCATTTT CASAGQGGNQPQHF
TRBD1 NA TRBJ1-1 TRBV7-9 TGTGCCAGCAGCTTGACAGGGGACACTGAAGCTTTCTTT CASSLTGDTEAFF
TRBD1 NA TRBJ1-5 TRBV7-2 TGTGCCAGCAGCTTGAGGACAGGGGGCGGTCAGCCCCAGCATTTT CASSLRTGGGQPQHF
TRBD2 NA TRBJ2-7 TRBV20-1 TGCAGTGCTGAGAAACTAGCGATCTCCTACGAGCAGTACTTC CSAEKLAISYEQYF
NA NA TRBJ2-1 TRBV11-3 TGTGCCAGCAGCTCCCCTACTAGTCAGGCTTACAATGAGCAGTTCTTC CASSSPTSQAYNEQFF